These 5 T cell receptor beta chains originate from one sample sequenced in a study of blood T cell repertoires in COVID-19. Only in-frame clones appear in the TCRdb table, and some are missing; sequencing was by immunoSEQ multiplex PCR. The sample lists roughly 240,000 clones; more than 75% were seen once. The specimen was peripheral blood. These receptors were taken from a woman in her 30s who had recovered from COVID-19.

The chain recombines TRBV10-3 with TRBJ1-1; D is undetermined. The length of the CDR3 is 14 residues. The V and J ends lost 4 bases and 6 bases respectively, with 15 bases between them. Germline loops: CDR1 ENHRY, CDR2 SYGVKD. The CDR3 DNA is TGTGCCATCAGTGGGACCCGGGAACATCCTGAAGCTTTCTTT. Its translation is CAISGTREHPEAFF.

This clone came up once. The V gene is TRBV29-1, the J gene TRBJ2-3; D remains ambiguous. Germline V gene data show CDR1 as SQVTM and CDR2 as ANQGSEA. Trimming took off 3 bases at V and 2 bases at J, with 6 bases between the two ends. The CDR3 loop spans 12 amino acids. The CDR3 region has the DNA TGCAGCGTTGACACTACCACAGATACGCAGTATTTT. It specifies CSVDTTTDTQYF.

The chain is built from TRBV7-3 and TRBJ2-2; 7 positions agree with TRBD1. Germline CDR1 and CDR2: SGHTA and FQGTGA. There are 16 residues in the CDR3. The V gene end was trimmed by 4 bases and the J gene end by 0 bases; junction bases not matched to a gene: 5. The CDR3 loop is CASSSLGQANTGELFF. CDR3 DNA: TGTGCCAGCAGCTCCCTCGGACAGGCGAACACCGGGGAGCTGTTTTTT.

In nucleotides, the CDR3 is TGTGCCAGTAGTATCGGACTAGCGGGGGATACGCAGTATTTT. Its translation is CASSIGLAGDTQYF. The chain carries TRBV19 and TRBJ2-3; TRBD2 agrees at 12 bases. The CDR3 covers 14 residues. Trimming cost V 3 bases and J 6 bases; bases outside gene matches: 1. The germline V gene encodes CDR1 LNHDA and CDR2 SQIVND (reference sequence).

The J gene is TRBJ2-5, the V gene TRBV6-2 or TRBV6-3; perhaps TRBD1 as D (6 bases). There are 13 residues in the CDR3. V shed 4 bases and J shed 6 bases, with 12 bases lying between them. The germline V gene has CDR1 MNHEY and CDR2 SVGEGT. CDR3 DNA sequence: TGTGCCAGCAGTTTACAGGGTCGAAAGACCCAGTACTTC. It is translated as CASSLQGRKTQYF.